The T cell receptor beta chain under discussion was sequenced for a study of cytomegalovirus exposure and HLA in healthy donors. Germline V lookup: CDR1 SGHRS, CDR2 YFSETQ. The CDR3 loop spans 14 amino acids. V lost 5 bases, J lost 4 bases, and 12 bases lay in between. Study-wide results and limits: What a later analysis showed was that several of the most significant clusters appeared linked to common viral pathogens. Earlier analysis looked at TCR beta V segments, and most were productive about 87% or about 30% of the time.

This clone is a singleton in its sample. Its specificity is not known. Both 60 Vbeta primers and 13 Jbeta primers went into the PCR. Using immunoSEQ multiplex PCR, the repertoire was profiled, and TCRdb retains in-frame clones only, with some absent. Here the sample spans about 120,000 clones, 80% to 90% being singletons. Sequencing used PBMCs. The sequence was collected from a male donor in good health and CMV-seropositive. The chain has TRBV5-1 and TRBJ2-2, with TRBD2 as a possible D gene (5 bases). Written as DNA, the CDR3 is TGCGCCAGCAGATGGTACGGGGTCACCGGGGAGCTGTTTTTT. It specifies CASRWYGVTGELFF.